These 17 T cell receptor beta chains originate from one sample sequenced in a study of blood T cell repertoires in COVID-19. Produced via immunoSEQ multiplex PCR; TCRdb's table is partial and in-frame only. Of 65,000 to 90,000 clones listed, over 65% are singletons. The sample consisted of peripheral blood. The source of these receptors is a woman aged 55-69 years with acute or convalescent COVID-19.

The chain couples TRBV2 to TRBJ2-7, with TRBD2 matching 11 bases. The germline gives CDR1 SNHLY, CDR2 FYNNEI. CDR3 length: 16 amino acids. J lost 0 bases, V lost 5 bases, and 6 bases had no gene match. This CDR3 is CASSWLAGGNSYEQYF. CDR3 bases: TGTGCCAGCAGTTGGCTAGCGGGAGGTAACTCCTACGAGCAGTACTTC.

This rearrangement joins TRBV11-2 to TRBJ1-1; weak D call: TRBD1 (6 bases). Trimming pared 8 bases from V and 1 base from J, leaving 17 bases between. The CDR3 spans 15 residues. Germline assignment: CDR1 SGHAT and CDR2 FQNNGV. The CDR3 spells CASAFGGLKNTEAFF. The CDR3 DNA follows: TGTGCCAGCGCCTTCGGGGGGCTGAAGAACACTGAAGCTTTCTTT. Full variable domain (missing parts from reference TRBV11-2 and TRBJ1-1): EAGVAQSPRYKIIEKRQSVAFWCNPISGHATLYWYQQILGQGPKLLIQFQNNGVVDDSQLPKDRFSAERLKGVDSTLKIQPAKLEDSAVYLCASAFGGLKNTEAFFGQGTRLTVV.

The rearrangement uses TRBV19 and TRBJ1-3; D is unresolved. Trimming pared 4 bases from V and 1 base from J, leaving 11 bases between. The length of the CDR3 is 15 residues. CDR1 LNHDA and CDR2 SQIVND come from the germline V gene (reference sequence). The CDR3 here is CASSTTSFSGNTIYF. The CDR3 DNA reads TGTGCCAGTAGTACGACAAGCTTTTCTGGAAACACCATATATTTT.

The chain combines TRBV6-5 with TRBJ1-2; 12 nucleotides match TRBD1. J was trimmed by 7 bases and V by 8 bases; bases with no gene match: 8. The CDR3 is 14 amino acids. Germline CDR1 and CDR2: MNHEY and SVGAGI. The CDR3 reads CASGTGGGLSGYTF. The CDR3 region has the DNA TGTGCCAGCGGGACAGGGGGCGGGTTGAGTGGCTACACCTTC.

This chain links TRBV19 with TRBJ1-2; 8 positions match TRBD1. CDR1 and CDR2 (germline): LNHDA, SQIVND (reference sequence). The CDR3 is made up of 15 amino acids. V was pared by 3 bases and J by 8 bases, with 11 bases of the junction left unmatched. The CDR3 DNA sequence: TGTGCCAGTAGTATCCCCGACAGGGGACGGGGCGGCTACACCTTC. Translation gives CASSIPDRGRGGYTF.

The chain couples TRBV6-4 to TRBJ1-2, with D uncertain. Between the trimmed V and J ends, which lost 2 bases and 0 bases, there was a span of 16 bases. The germline V gene has CDR1 MRHNA and CDR2 SNTAGT. The CDR3 loop spans 17 amino acids. CDR3 sequence reads: CASSDIQVLGANYGYTF. Here the CDR3 DNA reads TGTGCCAGCAGTGACATCCAAGTACTCGGGGCTAACTATGGCTACACCTTC.

The chain uses TRBV19 and TRBJ2-5; TRBD1 is a possible D gene (6 bases). The V end was cut by 4 bases, the J end by 1 base, with 13 bases between. The CDR3 contains 15 residues. CDR1 LNHDA and CDR2 SQIVND come from the germline V gene (reference sequence). CDR3 DNA: TGTGCCAGTAGTAAATCGGAGACAGGCCAAGAGACCCAGTACTTC. It codes for CASSKSETGQETQYF. The variable domain in full, with the rest retrieved from reference TRBV19 and TRBJ2-5, is DGGITQSPKYLFRKEGQNVTLSCEQNLNHDAMYWYRQDPGQGLRLIYYSQIVNDFQKGDIAEGYSVSREKKESFPLTVTSAQKNPTAFYLCASSKSETGQETQYFGPGTRLLVL.

The genes are TRBV6-5 and TRBJ1-4, with D possibly TRBD1 on 5 matching bases. Germline CDR1 reads MNHEY; CDR2 reads SVGAGI. V was clipped by 4 bases and J by 1 base, with 7 bases between them. The CDR3 sequence is 14 residues long. CDR3 sequence: CASSLQETNEKLFF. The CDR3 nucleotides are TGTGCCAGCAGTTTACAGGAAACTAATGAAAAACTGTTTTTT.

V gene TRBV19 combines with J gene TRBJ1-5, with no clear D. This CDR3 has 15 amino acids. V lost 9 bases and J 1 base, leaving 16 bases between the germline ends. CDR1 LNHDA and CDR2 SQIVND come from the germline V gene (reference sequence). This CDR3 is CASRGPGRSNQPQHF. DNA for the CDR3: TGTGCCAGCCGGGGTCCAGGTAGGAGCAATCAGCCCCAGCATTTT.

The chain uses TRBV19 and TRBJ2-7, with TRBD1 identical over 8 bases. V gave up 5 bases and J gave up 3 bases; unmatched junction bases: 6. This CDR3 region has 14 residues. Germline CDR1 LNHDA, CDR2 SQIVND (reference sequence). CDR3 residues: CASSATGTGYEQYF. The CDR3 DNA reads as TGTGCCAGTAGTGCGACAGGGACAGGCTACGAGCAGTACTTC.

This chain uses TRBV28 with TRBJ2-4; D is possibly TRBD1 (5 bases). V lost 8 bases and J lost 9, with 11 bases in between. The germline gives CDR1 MDHEN, CDR2 SYDVKM. The CDR3 is 11 amino acids. CDR3 residues: CASGAFSIQYF. The DNA of the CDR3 is TGTGCCAGCGGGGCTTTCTCCATTCAGTACTTC.

The V gene is TRBV11-3, the J gene TRBJ1-1; D is possibly TRBD1 (5 bases). Germline CDR1 is SGHNT and CDR2 is YENEEA. V was cut by 5 bases and J by 1 base, with 14 bases left in between. This CDR3 comprises 15 residues. The CDR3 DNA is TGTGCCAGCAGCCACTCTAGGGGCCAGAACACTGAAGCTTTCTTT. Translating gives CASSHSRGQNTEAFF.

In its sample, this clone was seen a few times. The chain employs TRBV27 and TRBJ1-2; 7 bases map to TRBD1. Germline V gene data show CDR1 as MNHEY and CDR2 as SMNVEV (reference sequence). The V segment lost 0 bases and the J segment 8 bases; nucleotides outside the gene matches: 9. This CDR3 region has 15 residues. DNA for the CDR3: TGTGCCAGCAGTTTATCAAACAGGGGAAGCGGAGGCTACACCTTC. Encoded protein: CASSLSNRGSGGYTF.

The chain has TRBV29-1 and TRBJ1-1, with 8 bases identical to TRBD1. CDR3 length: 14 amino acids. Germline V gives CDR1 SQVTM, CDR2 ANQGSEA. Trimming cost V 6 bases and J 5 bases; bases outside gene matches: 11. The CDR3 sequence: CSVRQGQDGTEAFF. DNA for the CDR3: TGCAGCGTGCGACAGGGACAGGATGGAACTGAAGCTTTCTTT. Full variable domain (outside the CDR3, taken from reference TRBV29-1 and TRBJ1-1): SAVISQKPSRDICQRGTSLTIQCQVDSQVTMMFWYRQQPGQSLTLIATANQGSEATYESGFVIDKFPISRPNLTFSTLTVSNMSPEDSSIYLCSVRQGQDGTEAFFGQGTRLTVV.

In the case of this clone: The junction departs from germline at one end; a sequencing error may be responsible. CDR3 sequence (DNA): TGTGCCATCAGTCAGTCCTCGCATGGTAGCGCTGAAGCTTTCTTT. Its translation is CAISQSSHGSAEAFF. The V call is TRBV10-3, the J call TRBJ1-1, with unresolved D. This CDR3 has 15 residues. Germline V lookup: CDR1 ENHRY, CDR2 SYGVKD.

The CDR3: CAVAGGNQETQYF. The CDR3 nucleotides are TGTGCCGTAGCCGGGGGGAACCAAGAGACCCAGTACTTC. The chain joins TRBV6-5 to TRBJ2-5; the match to TRBD2 covers 7 bases. V trimming: 11 bases; J trimming: 0 bases; junction bases outside the gene matches: 6. This CDR3 is 13 amino acids long. The germline V gene has CDR1 MNHEY and CDR2 SVGAGI.

The chain combines TRBV2 with TRBJ1-1; TRBD1 agrees at 7 bases. The CDR3 sequence is 13 residues long. CDR1 and CDR2 (germline): SNHLY, FYNNEI. V dropped 7 bases and J dropped 3; count of bases not matched to a gene: 5. The DNA of the CDR3 is TGTGCCAGCAACCAGGGGGTGGACACTGAAGCTTTCTTT. Protein product: CASNQGVDTEAFF.